Detailed here is one TCR beta chain. The antigen is unknown. The sample is drawn from a study of T cell responses to AZD1222 COVID-19 vaccine. Study conclusions and caveats: Clonal diversity was possibly underestimated, and the donors were mostly white British, with more females. The study reported that nearly half of spike-specific TCRs target unmutated variant regions.

Clones were read by immunoSEQ multiplex PCR, and TCRdb kept only the in-frame ones, dropping some. The table includes over 120,000 clones, around 83% detected once. The CDR3 runs 15 residues. Germline V gene lookup returns CDR1 MDHEN and CDR2 SYDVKM. V lost 6 bases to trimming and J lost 2 bases; unmatched junction nucleotides: 7. The rearrangement uses TRBV28 and TRBJ2-5; 9 bases are a match to TRBD2. The sequence was collected from an adult who received the AZD1222 COVID-19 vaccine. Sequenced here: peripheral blood, sampled 28 days after the second AZD1222 dose. This CDR3 reads CASSPVSGGQETQYF. The DNA of the CDR3 is TGTGCCAGCAGCCCCGTTAGCGGGGGTCAAGAGACCCAGTACTTC.